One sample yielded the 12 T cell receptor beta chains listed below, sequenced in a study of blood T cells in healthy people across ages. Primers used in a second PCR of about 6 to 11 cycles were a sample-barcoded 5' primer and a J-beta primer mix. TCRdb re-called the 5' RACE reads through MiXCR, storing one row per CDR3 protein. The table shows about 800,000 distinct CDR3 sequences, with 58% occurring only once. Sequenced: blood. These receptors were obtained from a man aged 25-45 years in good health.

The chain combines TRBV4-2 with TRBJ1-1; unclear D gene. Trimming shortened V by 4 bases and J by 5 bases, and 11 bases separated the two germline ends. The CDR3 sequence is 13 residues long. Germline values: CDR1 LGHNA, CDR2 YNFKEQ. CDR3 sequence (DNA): TGTGCCAGCAGCCTCGGTACGACTACTGAAGCTTTCTTT. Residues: CASSLGTTTEAFF.

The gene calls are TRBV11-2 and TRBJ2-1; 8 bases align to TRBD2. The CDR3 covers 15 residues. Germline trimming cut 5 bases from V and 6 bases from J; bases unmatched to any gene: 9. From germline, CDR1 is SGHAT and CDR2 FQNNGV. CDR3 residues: CASSPDTGRGNEQFF. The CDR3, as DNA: TGTGCCAGCAGCCCCGACACCGGGAGGGGCAATGAGCAGTTCTTC.

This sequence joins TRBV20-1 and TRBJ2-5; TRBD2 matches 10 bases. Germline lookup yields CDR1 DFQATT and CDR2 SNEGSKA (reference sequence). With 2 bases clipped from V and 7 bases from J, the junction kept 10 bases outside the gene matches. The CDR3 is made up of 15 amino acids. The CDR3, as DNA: TGCAGTGCTAGATTACCGGGACTAGCGTCCGGGACCCAGTACTTC. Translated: CSARLPGLASGTQYF.

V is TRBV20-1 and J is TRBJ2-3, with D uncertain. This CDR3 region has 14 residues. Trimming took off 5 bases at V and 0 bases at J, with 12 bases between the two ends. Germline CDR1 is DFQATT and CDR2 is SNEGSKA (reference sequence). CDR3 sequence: CSAHSKESTDTQYF. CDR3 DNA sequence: TGCAGTGCTCATTCGAAGGAAAGCACAGATACGCAGTATTTT.

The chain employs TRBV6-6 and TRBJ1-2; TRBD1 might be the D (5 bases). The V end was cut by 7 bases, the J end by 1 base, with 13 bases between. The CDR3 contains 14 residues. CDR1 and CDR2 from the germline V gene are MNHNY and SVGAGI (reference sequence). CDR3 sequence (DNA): TGTGCCAGCACCAAGGGACCGATTAACTATGGCTACACCTTC. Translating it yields CASTKGPINYGYTF.

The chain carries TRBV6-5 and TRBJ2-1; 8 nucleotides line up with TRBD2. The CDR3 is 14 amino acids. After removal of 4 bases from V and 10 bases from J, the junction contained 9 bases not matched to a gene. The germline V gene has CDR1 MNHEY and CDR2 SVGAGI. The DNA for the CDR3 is TGTGCCAGCAGTTCCCCTTCCAGCGGGGGCGAGCAGTTCTTC. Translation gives CASSSPSSGGEQFF.

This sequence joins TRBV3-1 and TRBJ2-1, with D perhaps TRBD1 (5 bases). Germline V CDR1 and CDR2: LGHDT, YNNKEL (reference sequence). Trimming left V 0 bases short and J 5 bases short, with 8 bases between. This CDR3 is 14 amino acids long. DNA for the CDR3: TGTGCCAGCAGCCAAGATGACAGAAACAATGAGCAGTTCTTC. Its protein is CASSQDDRNNEQFF.

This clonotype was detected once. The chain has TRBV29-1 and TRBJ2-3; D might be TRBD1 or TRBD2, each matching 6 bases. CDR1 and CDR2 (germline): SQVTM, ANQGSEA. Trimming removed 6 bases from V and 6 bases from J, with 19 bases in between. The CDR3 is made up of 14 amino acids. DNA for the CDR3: TGCAGCGTCGAATGGGCGGGGACACAGGATACGCAGTATTTT. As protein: CSVEWAGTQDTQYF.

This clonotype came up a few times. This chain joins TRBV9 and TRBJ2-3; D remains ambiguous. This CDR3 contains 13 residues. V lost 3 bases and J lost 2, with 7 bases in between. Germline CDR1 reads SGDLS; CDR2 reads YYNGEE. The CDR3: CASSAMATDTQYF. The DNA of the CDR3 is TGTGCCAGCAGCGCAATGGCCACAGATACGCAGTATTTT.

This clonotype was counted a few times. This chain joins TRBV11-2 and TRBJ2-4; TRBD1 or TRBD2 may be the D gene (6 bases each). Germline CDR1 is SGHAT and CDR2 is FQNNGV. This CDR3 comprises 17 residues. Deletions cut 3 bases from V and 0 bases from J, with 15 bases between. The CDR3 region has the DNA TGTGCCAGCAGCTTCCGTAGCGGAGGGGGAGCCAAAAACATTCAGTACTTC. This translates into CASSFRSGGGAKNIQYF.

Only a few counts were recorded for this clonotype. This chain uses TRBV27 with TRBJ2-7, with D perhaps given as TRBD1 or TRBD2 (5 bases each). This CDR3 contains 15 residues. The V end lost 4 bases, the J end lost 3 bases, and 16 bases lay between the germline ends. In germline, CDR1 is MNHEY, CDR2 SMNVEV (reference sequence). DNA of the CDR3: TGTGCCAGCAGTTCCGGCCGGGACCTCTTCTACGAGCAGTACTTC. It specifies CASSSGRDLFYEQYF.

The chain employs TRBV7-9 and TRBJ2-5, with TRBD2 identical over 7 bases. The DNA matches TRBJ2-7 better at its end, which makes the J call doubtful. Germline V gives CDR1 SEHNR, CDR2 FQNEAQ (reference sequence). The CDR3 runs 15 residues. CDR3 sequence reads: CASSSGGTQVPEQYF. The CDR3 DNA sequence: TGTGCCAGCAGCTCCGGGGGGACCCAGGTGCCCGAGCAGTACTTC.